The rows below give T cell receptor beta chains drawn from one sample of a study of blood T cell repertoires in COVID-19. TCRdb keeps only in-frame clones here, not all; method: immunoSEQ multiplex PCR. The sample shows 100,000 to 150,000 clones, over 60% of them seen only once. The sequenced material came from peripheral blood. The receptors were gathered from a man between 35 and 55 years old with active or convalescent COVID-19. Both conserved end residues are part of each CDR3. A D gene is named only where the DNA matches it firmly. Size values are once, few and many counts, or a class for expanded clones, and some rows have none.

D	size	J	V	CDR3	DNA
.	.	TRBJ2-4	TRBV4-1	CASSPLWTGGDIQYF	TGCGCCAGCAGCCCTCTTTGGACAGGAGGGGACATTCAGTACTTC
TRBD2	.	TRBJ2-1	TRBV7-3	CASSLPSSTSGRHNEQFF	TGTGCCAGCAGCTTACCTAGTTCGACTAGCGGGAGACACAATGAGCAGTTCTTC
TRBD2	many	TRBJ2-5	TRBV9	CASSGGTSGSMTQYF	TGTGCCAGCAGCGGTGGGACTAGCGGGAGTATGACCCAGTACTTC
.	.	TRBJ1-1	TRBV5-1	CASSFTQVNTEAFF	TGCGCCAGCAGCTTTACCCAGGTGAACACTGAAGCTTTCTTT
.	.	TRBJ1-1	TRBV9	CASSVADRGTEAFF	TGTGCCAGCAGCGTAGCAGACAGAGGAACTGAAGCTTTCTTT
.	.	TRBJ2-7	TRBV6-5	CASEPDSHYEQYF	TGTGCCAGCGAACCTGACAGTCACTACGAGCAGTACTTC
.	.	TRBJ1-2	TRBV6-5	CASSYQDRPYGYTF	TGTGCCAGCAGTTACCAAGACAGGCCCTATGGCTACACCTTC
TRBD1	.	TRBJ1-4	TRBV3-1/TRBV3-2	CASSPYRGNEKLFF	TGTGCCAGCAGCCCCTACAGGGGGAATGAAAAACTGTTTTTT
.	few	TRBJ2-2	TRBV3-1/TRBV3-2	CASSQGEAGLSGELFF	TGTGCCAGCAGCCAGGGCGAGGCGGGGCTTTCCGGGGAGCTGTTTTTT
TRBD2	.	TRBJ2-1	TRBV10-3	CAISESNIQAGGKSSYNEQFF	TGTGCCATCAGTGAGTCGAATATCCAAGCGGGAGGTAAAAGCTCCTACAATGAGCAGTTCTTC
TRBD2	.	TRBJ2-1	TRBV7-2	CASSFVPTSGGDEQFF	TGTGCCAGCAGCTTTGTCCCGACTAGCGGGGGCGATGAGCAGTTCTTC
.	.	TRBJ2-2	TRBV25-1	CASSHRSLPTGELFF	TGTGCCAGCAGCCACAGGAGCTTACCCACCGGGGAGCTGTTTTTT
.	.	TRBJ1-5	TRBV3-1/TRBV3-2	CASSPRGLESNQPQHF	TGTGCCAGCAGCCCTAGGGGTTTGGAAAGCAATCAGCCCCAGCATTTT
.	.	TRBJ2-1	TRBV5-1	CASSPSGDSYNEQFF	TGCGCCAGCAGCCCAAGCGGAGATTCCTACAATGAGCAGTTCTTC
TRBD1	.	TRBJ2-2	TRBV24-1	CATSDLHGGQGRSGELFF	TGTGCCACCAGTGACTTACACGGGGGACAGGGTCGTTCCGGGGAGCTGTTTTTT
TRBD1	.	TRBJ1-4	TRBV7-9	CASSQLTGGIATNEKLFF	TGTGCCAGCAGCCAACTCACAGGGGGCATCGCAACTAATGAAAAACTGTTTTTT
TRBD1	.	TRBJ1-2	TRBV24-1	CATSDPGTGGNGYTF	TGTGCCACCAGTGATCCCGGGACAGGGGGGAATGGCTACACCTTC
TRBD1	once	TRBJ1-4	TRBV11-3	CASSFGQGNEKLFF	TGTGCCAGCAGCTTCGGACAGGGGAATGAAAAACTGTTTTTT
TRBD1	.	TRBJ1-5	TRBV6-2/TRBV6-3	CASSYSTQGAGQPQHF	TGTGCCAGCAGTTACTCAACACAGGGGGCGGGTCAGCCCCAGCATTTT
TRBD1	few	TRBJ2-6	TRBV2	CASRPGTGRGANVLTF	TGTGCCAGCAGGCCTGGGACAGGGCGCGGGGCCAACGTCCTGACTTTC
.	once	TRBJ2-3	TRBV28	CASSQGGGDTDTQYF	TGTGCCAGCAGCCAGGGAGGGGGTGACACAGATACGCAGTATTTT
TRBD1	.	TRBJ1-1	TRBV7-9	CASSEGLGGLSEAFF	TGTGCCAGCAGCGAGGGGTTAGGGGGCCTAAGTGAAGCTTTCTTT
TRBD1	.	TRBJ1-2	TRBV9	CASSVGQDIGLGYGYTF	TGTGCCAGCAGCGTTGGACAGGATATAGGATTGGGCTATGGCTACACCTTC
.	once	TRBJ2-2	TRBV9	CASSVGTTRNTGELFF	TGTGCCAGCAGCGTAGGGACTACACGGAACACCGGGGAGCTGTTTTTT
.	.	TRBJ2-7	TRBV14	CASSQEGQYYEQYF	TGTGCCAGCAGCCAAGAAGGACAGTACTACGAGCAGTACTTC
TRBD1	.	TRBJ1-2	TRBV19	CASSTGTGVYGYTF	TGTGCCAGTAGTACCGGGACAGGGGTCTATGGCTACACCTTC
TRBD2	.	TRBJ2-1	TRBV5-6	CASSWVERLAGSREQFF	TGTGCCAGCAGTTGGGTTGAAAGACTAGCGGGTTCGAGAGAGCAGTTCTTC
.	.	TRBJ2-1	TRBV24-1	CATSESGTEQFF	TGTGCCACCAGTGAATCCGGGACAGAGCAGTTCTTC
TRBD1	.	TRBJ1-3	TRBV7-7	CASSPTRDRGNTIYF	TGTGCTAGCAGCCCAACCCGGGACAGGGGAAACACCATATATTTT
TRBD1	.	TRBJ2-3	TRBV24-1	CATSHRGRGADTQYF	TGTGCCACCAGTCACAGGGGGCGGGGAGCCGATACGCAGTATTTT
.	.	TRBJ1-6	TRBV27	CASSSQVYSYNSPLHF	TGTGCCAGCAGTTCACAGGTTTACTCCTATAATTCACCCCTCCACTTT
TRBD1	once	TRBJ1-1	TRBV28	CASSLYGQGLRLGAFF	TGTGCCAGCAGTTTATACGGACAGGGCCTTCGTTTGGGGGCTTTCTTT
.	.	TRBJ2-2	TRBV5-1	CASSLAEGDTGELFF	TGCGCCAGCAGCTTGGCGGAGGGTGACACCGGGGAGCTGTTTTTT
.	.	TRBJ2-1	TRBV6-4	CASSDSGGWKQFF	TGTGCCAGCAGTGACTCCGGAGGGTGGAAGCAGTTCTTC
.	.	TRBJ2-1	TRBV2	CASEQGCNEQFF	TGTGCCAGCGAACAGGGCTGCAATGAGCAGTTCTTC
.	once	TRBJ2-1	TRBV11-3	CASSLNEGARYNEQFF	TGTGCCAGCAGCTTAAACGAAGGGGCTAGGTACAATGAGCAGTTCTTC
.	.	TRBJ1-2	TRBV18	CASSPGAYGYTF	TGTGCCAGCTCACCGGGGGCCTATGGCTACACCTTC
.	.	TRBJ1-1	TRBV16	CASSPWQTEAFF	TGTGCCAGCAGCCCTTGGCAAACTGAAGCTTTCTTT
TRBD1	.	TRBJ1-6	TRBV30	CAWSGGTGNNSPLHF	TGTGCCTGGAGTGGGGGGACAGGGAACAATTCACCCCTCCACTTT
TRBD1	.	TRBJ1-3	TRBV9	CASSVAGTGSGNTIYF	TGTGCCAGCAGCGTAGCAGGGACAGGCTCTGGAAACACCATATATTTT
TRBD2	once	TRBJ2-5	TRBV29-1	CSVVGGTQETQYF	TGCAGCGTTGTGGGGGGGACCCAAGAGACCCAGTACTTC
.	.	TRBJ2-1	TRBV6-1	CASSDGGRGYNEQFF	TGTGCCAGCAGTGACGGGGGACGGGGCTACAATGAGCAGTTCTTC
.	.	TRBJ1-4	TRBV6-6	CASSLLDTRRGLFF	TGTGCCAGCAGCCTCCTCGACACCCGACGGGGACTGTTTTTT
TRBD2	.	TRBJ2-4	TRBV2	CASRENPPGMDGRIAKNIQYF	TGTGCCAGCAGAGAAAACCCGCCGGGAATGGACGGGAGGATAGCCAAAAACATTCAGTACTTC
TRBD1	few	TRBJ1-5	TRBV6-5	CASSRDRGPNQPQHF	TGTGCCAGCAGCAGGGACAGGGGGCCCAATCAGCCCCAGCATTTT
TRBD1	.	TRBJ2-1	TRBV5-4	CASSLDRGVYNEQFF	TGTGCCAGCAGCTTGGACAGGGGAGTTTACAATGAGCAGTTCTTC
.	.	TRBJ2-2	TRBV5-1	CASSPTSGSPANTGELFF	TGCGCCAGCAGCCCTACATCGGGGAGTCCCGCGAACACCGGGGAGCTGTTTTTT
.	.	TRBJ1-2	TRBV6-1	CASSEGGVGYTF	TGTGCCAGCAGTGAAGGGGGAGTTGGCTACACCTTC